Listed below are T cell receptor beta chains from one sample, sequenced in a study of Tregs in tolerant kidney transplant recipients. This table comes from immunoSEQ multiplex PCR, and its TCRdb copy is limited to in-frame clones, with some not included. The sample consists of tens of thousands of clones, 95% to 98% of them appearing once. This material consisted of CD4+ T cells from blood, taken before the transplant. These receptors originate from a human donor who received a combined kidney and bone marrow transplant. Each CDR3 is given with its conserved first and last residue. The order of the fields is D gene, J gene, V gene, clone size, CDR3 protein, CDR3 DNA. D genes are given only for firm matches. Clone size is not always given. Where it is, it says once, few, many or a class for expanded clones.

NA TRBJ1-5 TRBV18 NA CASSLDTLNQPQHF TGTGCCAGCTCCCTCGACACCCTCAATCAGCCCCAGCATTTT
TRBD2 TRBJ2-7 TRBV19 NA CASSMGYGTIYEQYF TGTGCCAGTAGTATGGGATACGGGACTATCTACGAGCAGTACTTC
TRBD1 TRBJ2-3 TRBV11-3 NA CASSSRQGQPWDTQYF TGTGCCAGCAGCTCGCGACAGGGACAACCGTGGGATACGCAGTATTTT
NA TRBJ2-7 TRBV11-2 NA CASSLDPQAYEQYF TGTGCCAGCAGCTTAGATCCGCAGGCCTACGAGCAGTACTTC
NA TRBJ1-5 TRBV27 NA CATQQSYSNQPQHF TGTGCCACCCAACAGAGTTATAGCAATCAGCCCCAGCATTTT
NA TRBJ2-7 TRBV6-5 NA CASMRRRGPYEQYF TGTGCCAGCATGAGGCGGAGAGGGCCCTACGAGCAGTACTTC
NA TRBJ2-3 TRBV5-1 NA CASSSTSSTDTQYF TGCGCCAGCAGCTCCACTTCGAGCACAGATACGCAGTATTTT
TRBD2 TRBJ2-7 TRBV6-1 NA CASSVTSGGAQYEQYF TGTGCCAGCAGTGTAACGAGCGGGGGGGCCCAGTACGAGCAGTACTTC
TRBD1 TRBJ2-5 TRBV7-2 NA CASSSTGGRETQYF TGTGCCAGCAGCTCTACAGGGGGCAGGGAGACCCAGTACTTC
NA TRBJ2-2 TRBV6-6 NA CASSSQGSGELFF TGTGCCAGCAGTTCACAGGGTTCCGGGGAGCTGTTTTTT
NA TRBJ2-7 TRBV9 NA CASSVAGSPYEQYF TGTGCCAGCAGCGTAGCTGGGAGCCCCTACGAGCAGTACTTC
TRBD1 TRBJ1-2 TRBV7-9 NA CASSPAGQGAHGYTF TGTGCCAGCAGCCCCGCGGGACAGGGGGCCCATGGCTACACCTTC
TRBD2 TRBJ2-2 TRBV5-1 NA CASSLALAGGNTPGELFF TGCGCCAGCAGCTTGGCCCTAGCGGGAGGAAATACCCCCGGGGAGCTGTTTTTT
TRBD1 TRBJ2-1 TRBV5-4 NA CASSFGGTGYNEQFF TGTGCCAGCAGCTTTGGGGGGACAGGATACAATGAGCAGTTCTTC
NA TRBJ2-3 TRBV19 NA CASSDSLTDTQYF TGTGCCAGTAGCGACAGCCTCACAGATACGCAGTATTTT
NA TRBJ1-1 TRBV7-2 NA CASSLGVGSFYTEAFF TGTGCCAGCAGCTTAGGTGTTGGGAGCTTCTACACTGAAGCTTTCTTT
TRBD1 TRBJ1-1 TRBV27 NA CASRLGDSTEAFF TGTGCCAGCAGGCTAGGGGACAGCACTGAAGCTTTCTTT
TRBD2 TRBJ2-2 TRBV5-1 NA CASSDGDYPGELFF TGCGCCAGCAGCGACGGGGACTACCCCGGGGAGCTGTTTTTT
TRBD1 TRBJ2-5 TRBV18 NA CASSPKRGDRAGLQETQYF TGTGCCAGCTCACCGAAACGAGGGGACAGGGCAGGATTACAAGAGACCCAGTACTTC
TRBD1 TRBJ1-2 TRBV9 NA CASNRLGQGPGYTF TGTGCCAGCAACCGACTTGGACAGGGACCTGGCTACACCTTC
NA TRBJ2-3 TRBV18 once CASSHNQGSPGDTQYF TGTGCCAGCTCACACAATCAAGGATCACCAGGAGATACGCAGTATTTT
NA TRBJ1-2 TRBV30 few CAWRDSYGYTF TGTGCCTGGAGGGACAGCTATGGCTACACCTTC
NA TRBJ2-7 TRBV19 NA CASSLRDTSYEQYF TGTGCCAGTAGTCTCCGGGACACCTCCTACGAGCAGTACTTC
TRBD1 TRBJ1-5 TRBV19 NA CASTTGGRSFSNQPQHF TGTGCCAGTACGACAGGGGGACGGTCTTTTAGCAATCAGCCCCAGCATTTT
TRBD1 TRBJ1-6 TRBV2 NA CANPDRALTYNSPLHF TGTGCCAACCCCGACAGGGCGCTAACCTATAATTCACCCCTCCACTTT
TRBD2 TRBJ2-5 TRBV5-6 NA CASSTLAGGRETQYF TGTGCCAGCAGCACCCTAGCGGGAGGTAGGGAGACCCAGTACTTC
TRBD1 TRBJ2-7 TRBV7-9 NA CASSPLFPGQGVLGEQYF TGTGCCAGCAGCCCTCTCTTCCCCGGACAGGGGGTACTGGGCGAGCAGTACTTC
NA TRBJ1-2 TRBV27 NA CASSSLDLGAPHYTF TGTGCCAGCAGTTCACTTGATCTGGGGGCCCCCCACTACACCTTC
TRBD1 TRBJ2-1 TRBV19 NA CASSDRDSNNEQFF TGTGCCAGTAGTGACCGGGACAGCAACAATGAGCAGTTCTTC
TRBD2 TRBJ2-4 TRBV9 NA CASSEGLAGGEYF TGTGCCAGCAGCGAAGGACTAGCGGGTGGGGAGTACTTC
NA TRBJ1-1 TRBV28 NA CASSLVDTEAFF TGTGCCAGCAGTTTAGTAGACACTGAAGCTTTCTTT
NA TRBJ2-4 TRBV23-1 NA CASHGQGREAKNIQYF TGCGCCAGCCATGGGCAGGGGAGGGAGGCCAAAAACATTCAGTACTTC
TRBD1 TRBJ2-7 TRBV27 NA CASSSAGTGAYEQYF TGTGCCAGCAGTTCCGCCGGGACAGGGGCCTACGAGCAGTACTTC
NA TRBJ2-7 TRBV7-2 NA CASSLESPYEQYF TGTGCCAGCAGCTTAGAAAGCCCCTACGAGCAGTACTTC
NA TRBJ1-1 TRBV7-9 NA CASSHGTSWAEAFF TGTGCCAGCAGCCACGGGACTTCGTGGGCTGAAGCTTTCTTT
TRBD1 TRBJ1-2 TRBV6-1 NA CASRVTGGYGYTF TGTGCCAGCAGAGTTACAGGGGGCTATGGCTACACCTTC
TRBD2 TRBJ2-1 TRBV5-4 NA CASSLDPGTTEQFF TGTGCCAGCAGCCTCGACCCCGGGACTACAGAGCAGTTCTTC
TRBD1 TRBJ2-3 TRBV4-1 NA CASSQGGWGQGTPDTQYF TGCGCCAGCAGCCAAGGGGGATGGGGACAGGGGACACCAGATACGCAGTATTTT
TRBD2 TRBJ2-7 TRBV11-2 NA CASSLDRTSGRALDSYEQYF TGTGCCAGCAGCTTAGATCGAACTAGCGGGAGGGCCCTGGATTCCTACGAGCAGTACTTC
NA TRBJ1-2 TRBV6-1 NA CASRETGVNYGYTF TGTGCCAGCAGGGAGACAGGCGTTAACTATGGCTACACCTTC
NA TRBJ1-1 TRBV12-5 NA CASPPGRSNTEAFF TGTGCTAGTCCCCCGGGTCGGAGTAACACTGAAGCTTTCTTT
NA TRBJ1-6 TRBV4-3 NA CASSQDPDSPLHF TGCGCCAGCAGCCAAGATCCGGATTCACCCCTCCACTTT
NA TRBJ1-5 TRBV6-1 NA CASSEAGDTQPQHF TGTGCCAGCAGTGAAGCGGGAGACACTCAGCCCCAGCATTTT
NA TRBJ2-7 TRBV5-8 NA CASSRRTGLDEQYF TGTGCCAGCAGCCGCCGGACGGGACTCGACGAGCAGTACTTC
TRBD2 TRBJ2-1 TRBV6-8 NA CASSYAGGSYNEQFF TGTGCCAGCAGTTACGCGGGGGGCTCCTACAATGAGCAGTTCTTC
NA TRBJ1-1 TRBV30 NA CAWSLAAPGGMNTEAFF TGTGCCTGGAGTCTCGCCGCCCCGGGGGGGATGAACACTGAAGCTTTCTTT
NA TRBJ1-4 TRBV11-3 once CASRTGGAEKLFF TGTGCCAGCAGAACCGGGGGAGCTGAAAAACTGTTTTTT
NA TRBJ2-1 TRBV4-1 NA CASSLGLSSSYNEQFF TGCGCCAGCAGCCTGGGCCTGTCGAGCTCCTACAATGAGCAGTTCTTC
NA TRBJ2-2 TRBV28 NA CASSEQVWYTGELFF TGTGCCAGCAGCGAACAGGTGTGGTACACCGGGGAGCTGTTTTTT
NA TRBJ1-2 TRBV9 NA CASSATTQFGGYGYTF TGTGCCAGCAGCGCTACTACTCAGTTCGGTGGCTATGGCTACACCTTC
NA TRBJ2-5 TRBV7-2 NA CASSKNPRVYQETQYF TGTGCCAGCAGCAAGAACCCCCGGGTGTACCAAGAGACCCAGTACTTC
NA TRBJ1-1 TRBV20-1 NA CSASSVTEAFF TGCAGTGCTAGCAGCGTCACTGAAGCTTTCTTT
NA TRBJ2-7 TRBV2 NA CASSKGDAYEQYF TGTGCCAGCAGTAAGGGAGATGCCTACGAGCAGTACTTC
TRBD1 TRBJ2-7 TRBV5-6 NA CASSLVKTGALEQYF TGTGCCAGCAGCTTGGTTAAGACAGGGGCCTTAGAGCAGTACTTC
TRBD2 TRBJ2-5 TRBV5-1 NA CASSLVASGRKFGETQYF TGCGCCAGCAGCTTGGTGGCTAGCGGGAGGAAGTTTGGGGAGACCCAGTACTTC